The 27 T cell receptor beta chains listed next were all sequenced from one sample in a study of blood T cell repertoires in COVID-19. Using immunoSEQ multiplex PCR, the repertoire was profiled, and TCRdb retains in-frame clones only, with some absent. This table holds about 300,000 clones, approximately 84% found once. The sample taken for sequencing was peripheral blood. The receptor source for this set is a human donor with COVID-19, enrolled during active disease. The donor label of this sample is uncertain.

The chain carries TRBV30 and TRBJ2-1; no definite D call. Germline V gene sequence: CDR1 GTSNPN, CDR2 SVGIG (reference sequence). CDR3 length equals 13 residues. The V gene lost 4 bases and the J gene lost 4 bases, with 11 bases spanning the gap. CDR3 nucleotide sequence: TGTGCCTGGAAGGAGACGCCTTACAATGAGCAGTTCTTC. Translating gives CAWKETPYNEQFF.

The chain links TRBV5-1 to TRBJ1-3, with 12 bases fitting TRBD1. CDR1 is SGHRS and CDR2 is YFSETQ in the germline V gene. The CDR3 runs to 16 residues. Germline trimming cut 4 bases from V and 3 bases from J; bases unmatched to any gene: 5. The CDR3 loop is CASSPGQGAYGNTIYF. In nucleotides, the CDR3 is TGCGCCAGCAGCCCGGGACAGGGGGCGTATGGAAACACCATATATTTT.

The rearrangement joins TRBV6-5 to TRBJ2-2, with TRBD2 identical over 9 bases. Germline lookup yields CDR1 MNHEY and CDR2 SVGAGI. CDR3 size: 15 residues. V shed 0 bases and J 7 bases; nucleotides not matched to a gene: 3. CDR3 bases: TGTGCCAGCAGTTACTCGGGCGGGAGGGACGGGGAGCTGTTTTTT. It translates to CASSYSGGRDGELFF.

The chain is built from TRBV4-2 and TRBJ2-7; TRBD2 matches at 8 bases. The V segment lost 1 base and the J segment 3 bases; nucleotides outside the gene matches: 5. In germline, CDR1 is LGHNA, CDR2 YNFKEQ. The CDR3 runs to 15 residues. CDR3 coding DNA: TGTGCCAGCAGCCAAGCCAGCGGGAGTAGCTACGAGCAGTACTTC. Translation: CASSQASGSSYEQYF.

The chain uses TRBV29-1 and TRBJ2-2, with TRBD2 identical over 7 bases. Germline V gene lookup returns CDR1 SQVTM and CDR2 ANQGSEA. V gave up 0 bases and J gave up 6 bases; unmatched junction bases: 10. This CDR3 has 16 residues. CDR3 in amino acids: CSVEDPAGAFAGELFF. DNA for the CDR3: TGCAGCGTTGAAGATCCTGCGGGAGCGTTCGCCGGGGAGCTGTTTTTT.

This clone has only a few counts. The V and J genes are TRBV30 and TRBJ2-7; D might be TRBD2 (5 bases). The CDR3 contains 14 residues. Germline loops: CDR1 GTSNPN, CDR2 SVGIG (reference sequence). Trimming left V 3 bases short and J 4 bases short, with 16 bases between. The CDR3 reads CAWRGFGGAYEQYF. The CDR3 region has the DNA TGTGCCTGGAGGGGTTTTGGAGGTGCGTACGAGCAGTACTTC.

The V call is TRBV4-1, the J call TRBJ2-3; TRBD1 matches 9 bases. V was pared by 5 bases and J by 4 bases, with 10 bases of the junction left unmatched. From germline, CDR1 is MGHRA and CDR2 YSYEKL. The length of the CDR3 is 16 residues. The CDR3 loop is CASSDDRDRVADTQYF. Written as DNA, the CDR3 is TGCGCCAGCAGCGACGACCGGGACAGGGTAGCAGATACGCAGTATTTT.

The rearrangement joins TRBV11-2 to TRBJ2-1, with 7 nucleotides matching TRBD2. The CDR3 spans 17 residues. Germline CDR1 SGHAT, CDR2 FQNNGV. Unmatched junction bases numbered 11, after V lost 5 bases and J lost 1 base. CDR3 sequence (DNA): TGTGCCAGCAGCCCCCGGGTGCCGGGAGGTTCCTACAATGAGCAGTTCTTC. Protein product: CASSPRVPGGSYNEQFF.

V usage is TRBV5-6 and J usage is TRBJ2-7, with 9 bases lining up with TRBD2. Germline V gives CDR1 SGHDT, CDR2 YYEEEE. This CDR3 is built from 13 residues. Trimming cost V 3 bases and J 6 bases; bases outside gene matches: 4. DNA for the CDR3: TGTGCCAGCAGCTGGGGACTAGCAGGCGAGCAGTACTTC. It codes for CASSWGLAGEQYF.

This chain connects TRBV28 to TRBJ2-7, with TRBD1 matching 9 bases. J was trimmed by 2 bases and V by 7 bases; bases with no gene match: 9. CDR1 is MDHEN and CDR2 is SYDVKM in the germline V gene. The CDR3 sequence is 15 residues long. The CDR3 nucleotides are TGTGCCAGCAATCCTAGGACAGGGGCCACCTACGAGCAGTACTTC. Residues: CASNPRTGATYEQYF.

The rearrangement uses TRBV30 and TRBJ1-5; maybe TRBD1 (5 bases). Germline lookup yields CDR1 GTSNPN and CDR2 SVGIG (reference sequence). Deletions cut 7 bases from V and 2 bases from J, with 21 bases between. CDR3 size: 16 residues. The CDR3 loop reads CALATPGTEGNQPQHF. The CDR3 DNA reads TGTGCCTTGGCGACTCCCGGGACTGAAGGCAATCAGCCCCAGCATTTT.

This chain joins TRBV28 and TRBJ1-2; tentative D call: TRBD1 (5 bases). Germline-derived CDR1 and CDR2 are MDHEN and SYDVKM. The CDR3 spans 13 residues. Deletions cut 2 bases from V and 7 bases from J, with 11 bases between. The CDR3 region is CASSLRGGSGYTF. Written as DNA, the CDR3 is TGTGCCAGCAGTTTACGGGGGGGTAGTGGCTACACCTTC.

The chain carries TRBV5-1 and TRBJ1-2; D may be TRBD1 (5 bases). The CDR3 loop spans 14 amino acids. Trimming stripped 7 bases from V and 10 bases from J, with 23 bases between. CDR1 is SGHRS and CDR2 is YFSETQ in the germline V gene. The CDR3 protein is CASSEGARRVSYTF. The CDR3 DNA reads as TGCGCCAGCTCTGAAGGGGCGAGGAGAGTATCCTACACCTTC.

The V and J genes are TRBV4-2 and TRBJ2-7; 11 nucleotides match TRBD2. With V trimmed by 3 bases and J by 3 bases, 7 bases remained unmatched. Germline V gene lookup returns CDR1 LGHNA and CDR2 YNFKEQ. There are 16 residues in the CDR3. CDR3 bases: TGTGCCAGCAGCCAGTATACTAGCGGGAGAGGCTACGAGCAGTACTTC. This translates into CASSQYTSGRGYEQYF.

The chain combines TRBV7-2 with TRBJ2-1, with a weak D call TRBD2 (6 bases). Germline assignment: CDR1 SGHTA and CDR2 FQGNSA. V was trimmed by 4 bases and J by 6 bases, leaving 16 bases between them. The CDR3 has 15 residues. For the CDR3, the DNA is TGTGCCAGCAGCTCTCAAACCGGGGGACCCAATGAGCAGTTCTTC. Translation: CASSSQTGGPNEQFF. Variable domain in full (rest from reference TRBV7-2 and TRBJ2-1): GAGVSQSPSNKVTEKGKDVELRCDPISGHTALYWYRQSLGQGLEFLIYFQGNSAPDKSGLPSDRFSAERTGGSVSTLTIQRTQQEDSAVYLCASSSQTGGPNEQFFGPGTRLTVL.

The CDR3 DNA sequence: TGTGCCAGCTCACCCAACCAGGACAGGGGTTATGGCTACACCTTC. It codes for CASSPNQDRGYGYTF. The gene calls are TRBV18 and TRBJ1-2, with TRBD1 identical over 9 bases. CDR1 and CDR2 (germline): KGHSH, LQKENI. V was pared by 3 bases and J by 5 bases, with 7 bases of the junction left unmatched. CDR3 length: 15 residues.

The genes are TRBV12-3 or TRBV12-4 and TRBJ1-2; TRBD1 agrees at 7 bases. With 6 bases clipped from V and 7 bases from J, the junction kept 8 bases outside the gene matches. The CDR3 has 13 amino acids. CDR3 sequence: CASRPTGPSGYTF. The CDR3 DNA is TGTGCCAGCAGGCCGACAGGGCCCAGTGGCTACACCTTC.

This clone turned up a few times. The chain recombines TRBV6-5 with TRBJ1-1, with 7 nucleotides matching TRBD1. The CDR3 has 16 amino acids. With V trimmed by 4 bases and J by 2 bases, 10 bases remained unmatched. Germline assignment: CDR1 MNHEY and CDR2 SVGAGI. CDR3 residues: CASSFSMGQTNTEAFF. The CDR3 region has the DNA TGTGCCAGCAGTTTTTCTATGGGACAGACAAACACTGAAGCTTTCTTT.

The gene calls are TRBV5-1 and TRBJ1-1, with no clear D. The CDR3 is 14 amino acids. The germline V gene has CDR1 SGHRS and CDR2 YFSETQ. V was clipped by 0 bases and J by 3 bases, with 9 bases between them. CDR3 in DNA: TGCGCCAGCAGCTTGGAGGGCGGGGACACTGAAGCTTTCTTT. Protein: CASSLEGGDTEAFF.

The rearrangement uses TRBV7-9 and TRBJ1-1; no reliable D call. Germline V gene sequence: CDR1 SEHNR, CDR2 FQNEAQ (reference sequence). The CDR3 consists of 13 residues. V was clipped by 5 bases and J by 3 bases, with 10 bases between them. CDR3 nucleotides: TGTGCCAGCAGCCGCGTTAGAGACACTGAAGCTTTCTTT. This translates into CASSRVRDTEAFF.

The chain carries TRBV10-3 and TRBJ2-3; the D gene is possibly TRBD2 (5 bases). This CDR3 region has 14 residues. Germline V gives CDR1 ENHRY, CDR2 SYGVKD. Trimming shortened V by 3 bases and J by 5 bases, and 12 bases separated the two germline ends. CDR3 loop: CAISERGDGDTQYF. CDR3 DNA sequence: TGTGCCATCAGTGAACGGGGAGATGGAGATACGCAGTATTTT.

Here the CDR3 DNA reads TGCGCCAGCAGCTCCGCCGACAGGGGTGATAACTATGGCTACACCTTC. Its translation: CASSSADRGDNYGYTF. The genes are TRBV5-1 and TRBJ1-2; TRBD1 matches at 8 bases. CDR1 and CDR2 (germline): SGHRS, YFSETQ. The CDR3 totals 16 residues. With 3 bases clipped from V and 1 base from J, the junction kept 8 bases outside the gene matches.

CDR3 nucleotide sequence: TGTGCCAGCAGTTACAGGGGCGGCATTCAGTACTTC. Protein sequence: CASSYRGGIQYF. The chain employs TRBV6-5 and TRBJ2-4; a possible D gene is TRBD1 (5 bases). Germline V gene sequence: CDR1 MNHEY, CDR2 SVGAGI. V was trimmed by 2 bases and J by 9 bases, leaving 8 bases between them. CDR3 length: 12 residues.

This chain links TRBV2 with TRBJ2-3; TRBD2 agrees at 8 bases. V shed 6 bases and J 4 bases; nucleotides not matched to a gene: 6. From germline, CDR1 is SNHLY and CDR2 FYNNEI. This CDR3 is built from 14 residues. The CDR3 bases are TGTGCCAGCAGGAGCGGGAGAGGGCCAGATACGCAGTATTTT. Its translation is CASRSGRGPDTQYF.

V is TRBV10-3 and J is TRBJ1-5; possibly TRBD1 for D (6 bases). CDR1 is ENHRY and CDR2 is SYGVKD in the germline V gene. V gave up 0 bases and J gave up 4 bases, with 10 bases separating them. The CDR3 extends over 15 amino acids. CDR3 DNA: TGTGCCATCAGTGAGTCGGGGCAGGGGAATCAGCCCCAGCATTTT. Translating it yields CAISESGQGNQPQHF.

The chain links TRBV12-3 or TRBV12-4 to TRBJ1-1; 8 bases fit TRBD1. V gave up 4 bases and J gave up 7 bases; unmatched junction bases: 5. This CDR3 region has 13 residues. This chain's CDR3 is CASSSGQGVEAFF. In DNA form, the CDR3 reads TGTGCCAGCAGTTCCGGACAGGGAGTTGAAGCTTTCTTT.

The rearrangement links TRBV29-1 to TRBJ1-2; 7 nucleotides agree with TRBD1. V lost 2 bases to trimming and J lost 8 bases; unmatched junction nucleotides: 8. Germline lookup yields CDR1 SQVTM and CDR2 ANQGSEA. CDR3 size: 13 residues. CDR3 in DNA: TGCAGCGTTGAAAAGGGGGCTCAGCTCGGCTACACCTTC. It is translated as CSVEKGAQLGYTF.